These 14 T cell receptor beta chains share one sample of origin, sequenced in a study of metastatic and nonmetastatic thyroid tumors. Each patient came to thyroid surgery without any prior treatment (of any kind). TCRdb redid the clone calls on the PCR reads using MiXCR. The sample shows 35,000 to 50,000 clones, 17% of them seen only once. Sequencing used tumor tissue. Receptors were obtained from a female donor with papillary thyroid cancer or a benign thyroid nodule (not recorded which). Some clones in this sample may be carry-over from other donors' samples.

This CDR3 is CASTRGDFPELSLCGYTF. In nucleotides, the CDR3 is TGTGCCAGCACGAGGGGGGACTTTCCGGAGCTTTCGCTGTGTGGCTACACCTTC. The chain couples TRBV6-4 to TRBJ1-2, with D maybe TRBD1 (6 bases). The CDR3 consists of 18 residues. The germline V and J ends were trimmed by 7 bases and 7 bases, with 31 bases remaining between them. CDR1 and CDR2 (germline): MRHNA, SNTAGT.

The J gene is TRBJ2-7, the V gene TRBV4-2, with TRBD2 matching 7 bases. Germline-derived CDR1 and CDR2 are LGHNA and YNFKEQ. V was pared by 5 bases and J by 4 bases, with 11 bases of the junction left unmatched. This CDR3 is 15 amino acids long. The CDR3, as DNA: TGTGCCAGCAGCGGAGGACTAGAGAGGGGATACGAGCAGTACTTC. Amino acids: CASSGGLERGYEQYF.

Comments on this clone: This sequence may be a read error, since a much larger clone differs from it by one base. The CDR3 carries no conserved terminal phenylalanine or tryptophan, so it likely arises from a read error. The chain links TRBV4-2 to TRBJ1-2; TRBD1 agrees at 7 bases. Germline V lookup: CDR1 LGHNA, CDR2 YNFKEQ. With V trimmed by 4 bases and J by 4 bases, 15 bases remained unmatched. CDR3 size: 17 residues. CDR3 region: CASSPFRYRGRGYGYTL. CDR3 DNA: TGTGCCAGCAGCCCCTTCAGATACAGGGGACGGGGCTATGGCTACACCCTC.

This clone was observed a handful of times. This chain connects TRBV9 to TRBJ1-1; a possible D gene is TRBD1 (6 bases). This CDR3 spans 15 amino acids. V lost 3 bases to trimming and J lost 3 bases, with 15 bases between them. Per germline, CDR1 SGDLS and CDR2 YYNGEE. The CDR3 nucleotides are TGTGCCAGCAGCGAGGGGGGGTTAGGGGACACTGAAGCTTTCTTT. Its translation is CASSEGGLGDTEAFF.

For this clone: A much more abundant neighbour one base away suggests this may be a read error. This chain joins TRBV28 and TRBJ2-3; D is tentatively TRBD1 or TRBD2 (6 bases each). CDR3 size: 16 residues. CDR1 and CDR2 (germline): MDHEN, SYDVKM. CDR3: CASSFPGARGTDAQYF. For the CDR3, the DNA is TGTGCCAGCAGTTTCCCGGGGGCTAGAGGCACAGATGCGCAGTATTTT.

This clone was recorded many times. This chain connects TRBV6-2 or TRBV6-3 to TRBJ2-5; 8 bases are shared with TRBD2. V lost 4 bases and J lost 5; bases outside the gene matches: 6. CDR1 and CDR2 from the germline V gene are MNHEY and SVGEGT. The CDR3 length is 14 residues. CDR3 sequence reads: CASSSGGGWETQYF. In DNA, the CDR3 is TGTGCCAGCAGTTCGGGGGGGGGTTGGGAGACCCAGTACTTC.

This clone occurred many times. The V gene is TRBV5-1, the J gene TRBJ2-7; possible D gene TRBD2, 5 bases. This CDR3 comprises 14 residues. Germline V gives CDR1 SGHRS, CDR2 YFSETQ. V lost 7 bases to trimming and J lost 5 bases, with 19 bases between them. CDR3 nucleotide sequence: TGCGCCAGCGGTTCTAGGGCTAGCTTCGACGAGCAGTACTTC. Translation gives CASGSRASFDEQYF.

This clone was detected ten times or more. V is TRBV18 and J is TRBJ2-2; 11 bases fit TRBD2. Germline loops: CDR1 KGHSH, CDR2 LQKENI. J was trimmed by 5 bases and V by 0 bases; bases with no gene match: 14. This CDR3 has 20 residues. Here the CDR3 DNA reads TGTGCCAGCTCACCACCCGGACTAGCGGGTCCCCACGCTCGAACCGGGGAGCTGTTTTTT. Its translation is CASSPPGLAGPHARTGELFF. Based on the CDR3 plus reference TRBV18 and TRBJ2-2, the full variable domain is NAGVMQNPRHLVRRRGQEARLRCSPMKGHSHVYWYRQLPEEGLKFMVYLQKENIIDESGMPKERFSAEFPKEGPSILRIQQVVRGDSAAYFCASSPPGLAGPHARTGELFFGEGSRLTVL.

Details on this clone: Just one base apart from a much larger clone, this may be a read error. V and J are TRBV13 and TRBJ2-5; 11 bases map to TRBD1. The CDR3 is 15 residues long. Germline assignment: CDR1 PRHDT and CDR2 FYEKMQ (reference sequence). The CDR3, as DNA: TGTGCCATCAGCTCCCGGGACAGGGGGTCGGAGACCCAGTACTTC. Its protein is CAISSRDRGSETQYF.

This chain uses TRBV20-1 with TRBJ2-1, with D uncertain. There are 15 residues in the CDR3. CDR1 is DFQATT and CDR2 is SNEGSKA in the germline V gene (reference sequence). With 1 base removed from V and 0 bases from J, the gap between germline ends came to 10 bases. CDR3 sequence reads: CSARGVESSYNEQFF. The DNA for the CDR3 is TGCAGTGCTAGAGGAGTGGAAAGCTCCTACAATGAGCAGTTCTTC.

The chain recombines TRBV6-1 with TRBJ1-6; 7 bases map to TRBD1. Germline lookup yields CDR1 MNHNS and CDR2 SASEGT. The length of the CDR3 is 18 residues. V shed 3 bases, J shed 2 bases, and the junction held 10 bases outside the gene matches. DNA for the CDR3: TGTGCCAGCAGTGACGACCGACAGGGTGTTCCCTATAATTCACCCCTCCACTTT. Encoded protein: CASSDDRQGVPYNSPLHF.

This clone was detected many times. The chain recombines TRBV6-6 with TRBJ1-2; 7 bases align to TRBD1. In germline, CDR1 is MNHNY, CDR2 SVGAGI (reference sequence). The CDR3 has 15 amino acids. Trimming cost V 2 bases and J 6 bases; bases outside gene matches: 9. CDR3 in DNA: TGTGCCAGCAGTTACACGTACCGGGACAGTGATGGCTACACCTTC. It is translated as CASSYTYRDSDGYTF.

V and J are TRBV5-8 and TRBJ2-5, with TRBD1 as a possible D gene (5 bases). Germline V gene sequence: CDR1 SGHTS, CDR2 YDEGEE. This CDR3 has 16 amino acids. V was cut by 0 bases and J by 4 bases, with 16 bases left in between. The CDR3 sequence: CASSLVGHGSVETQYF. CDR3 nucleotide sequence: TGTGCCAGCAGCTTGGTCGGACATGGGTCTGTAGAGACCCAGTACTTC.

This clone was counted at least ten times. V and J are TRBV5-1 and TRBJ1-2; 7 nucleotides match TRBD1. CDR3 length equals 15 residues. The junction had 10 bases not matched to a gene; V was cut back by 0 bases and J by 8 bases. Germline CDR1 reads SGHRS; CDR2 reads YFSETQ. The CDR3: CASSLGWEGAQGYTF. DNA for the CDR3: TGCGCCAGCAGCTTGGGTTGGGAGGGGGCGCAAGGCTACACCTTC. Variable domain in full (rest from reference TRBV5-1 and TRBJ1-2): KAGVTQTPRYLIKTRGQQVTLSCSPISGHRSVSWYQQTPGQGLQFLFEYFSETQRNKGNFPGRFSGRQFSNSRSEMNVSTLELGDSALYLCASSLGWEGAQGYTFGSGTRLTVV.